This T cell receptor (beta chain) was sequenced in a study of PD-1 blockade in classical Hodgkin lymphoma. Study-wide results and limits: By cycle point C4D1, TCR diversity had risen significantly in CD4+ cells (but not CD8+ cells).

On this clone: What it recognizes is unknown.

In germline, CDR1 is LNHDA, CDR2 SQIVND (reference sequence). Trimming removed 5 bases from V and 3 bases from J, with 14 bases in between. CDR3 size: 16 residues. Each patient's relapse followed autologous stem cell transplantation, and brentuximab vedotin exposure varied. The assay was immunoSEQ multiplex PCR, and TCRdb's table has in-frame clones only and misses some. This sample has about 15,000 clones, with roughly 69% found just once. The chain combines TRBV19 with TRBJ2-6, with a weak D call TRBD2 (5 bases). The receptor's source is a human donor with classical Hodgkin lymphoma. Sequences were derived from peripheral blood mononuclear cells (PBMCs), sampled at baseline. The CDR3 region is CASSLDYGGGANVLTF. Written as DNA, the CDR3 is TGTGCCAGTAGTCTCGACTATGGCGGTGGGGCCAACGTCCTGACTTTC.